One T cell receptor beta chain is described in this entry. This may stem from a read error, because a much larger clone lies one nucleotide away. The source of the sample is a study of blood T cells in healthy people across ages. The sample, around 10 milliliters of peripheral blood, was drawn from each donor. The CDR3 runs 11 residues. Germline assignment: CDR1 MNHEY and CDR2 SVGEGT. Through a sample-barcoded 5' primer and a J-beta primer mix, a second PCR was run for about 6 to 11 cycles. TCRdb independently ran MiXCR on the 5' RACE reads; one entry per CDR3 protein. The sample holds 650,000 to 1,000,000 distinct CDR3 sequences; roughly 40% are singletons and the top ten take 10% to 15%.

The sequenced material came from blood. The clonotype was recovered from a man aged 18 to 35 in good health. The chain combines TRBV6-2 or TRBV6-3 with TRBJ2-7; possibly TRBD1 or TRBD2 for D (6 bases each). CDR3 DNA sequence: TGTGCCGGCAGTAGGGGGGACGAGCAGTACTTC. This translates into CAGSRGDEQYF.